The subject of this entry is one TCR beta chain. Its antigen is currently unknown. This entry is derived from a study of cytomegalovirus exposure and HLA in healthy donors. In the study overall: An earlier analysis found 120 million or so unique TCR beta sequences from 150 million to 200 million T cells. Study conclusions and caveats: Analyses of presence/absence relied on an assumption of roughly uniform sequencing depth across donors. In a later analysis, productive TCRs from donors in an Asian-associated ancestry cluster reportedly carried fewer N-insertions than the cohort mean.

A multiplex PCR was run with 60 Vbeta primers and 13 Jbeta primers. The repertoire was sequenced with immunoSEQ multiplex PCR; TCRdb's copy has only in-frame clones and lacks some. The sample records about 37,000 clones, roughly three quarters being singletons. Germline CDR1 KGHSH, CDR2 LQKENI. Trimming removed 5 bases at V and 6 bases at J, with 16 bases between. This CDR3 is built from 14 residues. The chain joins TRBV18 to TRBJ1-1; tentative D call: TRBD1 (5 bases). The sequenced sample consisted of PBMCs. This TCR derives from a man aged 40-49 years in good health and CMV-seronegative. CDR3 region: CASSSAGLQAEAFF. CDR3 in DNA: TGTGCCAGCTCATCTGCGGGACTCCAGGCTGAAGCTTTCTTT.